These 25 T cell receptor beta chains were sequenced from one sample in a study of PD-1 blockade in classical Hodgkin lymphoma. The assay was immunoSEQ multiplex PCR, and TCRdb's table has in-frame clones only and misses some. The table shows fewer than 100,000 clones, with approximately 88% occurring only once. Relapse after autologous stem cell transplantation occurred in every patient, and brentuximab vedotin exposure varied. Material: peripheral blood mononuclear cells (PBMCs), obtained at baseline. The receptor source for this set is a human donor with classical Hodgkin lymphoma.

The chain employs TRBV5-6 and TRBJ2-4, with TRBD2 matching 7 bases. This CDR3 region has 16 residues. Losses at the gene ends were 2 bases for V and 0 bases for J; bases not matched to a gene: 5. Germline CDR1 and CDR2: SGHDT and YYEEEE. The CDR3 sequence is CASSLGGSLAKNIQYF. Here the CDR3 DNA reads TGTGCCAGCAGCTTAGGCGGGAGTCTAGCCAAAAACATTCAGTACTTC.

The chain is built from TRBV6-5 and TRBJ1-3; maybe TRBD1 (6 bases). This CDR3 is built from 13 residues. CDR1 and CDR2 (germline): MNHEY, SVGAGI. Trimming shortened V by 5 bases and J by 7 bases, and 12 bases separated the two germline ends. The CDR3 sequence is CASSRDIRNTIYF. CDR3 nucleotide sequence: TGTGCCAGCAGTCGGGACATCCGGAACACCATATATTTT.

In its sample, this clone ranks as medium-sized (0.01 to 0.1%). The rearrangement uses TRBV13 and TRBJ1-2, with D possibly matching TRBD1 (5 bases). The CDR3 has 14 residues. Between the trimmed V and J ends, which lost 4 bases and 2 bases, there was a span of 11 bases. Germline V gene data show CDR1 as PRHDT and CDR2 as FYEKMQ (reference sequence). CDR3: CASSSGTGNYGYTF. As DNA, the CDR3 is TGTGCCAGCAGCTCCGGGACGGGGAACTATGGCTACACCTTC.

In DNA, the CDR3 is TGTGCCAGTAGTGCCTGGCCTAGCGGGAGGGCAGATACGCAGTATTTT. This encodes CASSAWPSGRADTQYF. V gene TRBV19 combines with J gene TRBJ2-3, with 12 bases lining up with TRBD2. The CDR3 is 16 residues long. Losses at the gene ends were 5 bases for V and 4 bases for J; bases not matched to a gene: 7. The germline gives CDR1 LNHDA, CDR2 SQIVND (reference sequence).

The rearrangement joins TRBV5-1 to TRBJ1-1; D possibly corresponds to TRBD1 (5 bases). The V and J ends lost 1 base and 8 bases respectively, with 6 bases between them. This CDR3 is built from 11 residues. CDR1 is SGHRS, CDR2 YFSETQ, per germline. The CDR3 region is CASSLSGEAFF. In DNA, the CDR3 is TGCGCCAGCAGCTTGTCAGGGGAAGCTTTCTTT.

The chain has TRBV19 and TRBJ1-2, with 9 bases identical to TRBD1. This CDR3 comprises 13 residues. V lost 5 bases, J lost 5 bases, and 3 bases stayed unmatched. The V gene's germline CDR1 is LNHDA and CDR2 SQIVND (reference sequence). The CDR3 loop is CASSPGQGYGYTF. CDR3 nucleotides: TGTGCCAGTAGTCCGGGACAGGGTTATGGCTACACCTTC.

The rearrangement links TRBV6-1 to TRBJ2-3, with TRBD1 identical over 10 bases. The CDR3 runs 17 residues. Germline CDR1 and CDR2: MNHNS and SASEGT. Trimming took 4 bases from V and 8 from J; bases not matched to a gene: 15. As DNA, the CDR3 is TGTGCCAGCAGTGGTTTTGACCGGGACAGGGGAAGGGGTACGCAGTATTTT. Its translation: CASSGFDRDRGRGTQYF.

This chain connects TRBV2 to TRBJ2-5, with D possibly being TRBD1 (6 bases). The germline V gene encodes CDR1 SNHLY and CDR2 FYNNEI. With 1 base removed from V and 6 bases from J, the gap between germline ends came to 12 bases. This CDR3 is built from 14 residues. CDR3 residues: CASSEGGRGQTQYF. The CDR3 nucleotides are TGTGCCAGCAGTGAAGGGGGCAGGGGTCAGACCCAGTACTTC.

J is TRBJ2-1 and V is TRBV7-9, with a weak D call TRBD2 (5 bases). This CDR3 has 16 residues. Trimming took 5 bases from V and 7 from J, leaving 21 bases between them. Germline loops: CDR1 SEHNR, CDR2 FQNEAQ (reference sequence). The CDR3 DNA reads as TGTGCCAGCAGCGAGAGTCGGGCTAGCTTGGGGAATGAGCAGTTCTTC. It yields the protein CASSESRASLGNEQFF.

The CDR3 DNA reads as TGTGCCAGTAGTATAGACGCTGACAGATCATATGGCTACACCTTC. Protein product: CASSIDADRSYGYTF. The chain uses TRBV19 and TRBJ1-2, with a tentative D call TRBD1 (5 bases). The CDR3 is 15 residues long. Germline-derived CDR1 and CDR2 are LNHDA and SQIVND (reference sequence). The V gene lost 0 bases and the J gene lost 5 bases, with 13 bases spanning the gap.

This clone occurred once. V and J are TRBV6-1 and TRBJ1-1, with 9 positions matching TRBD1. This CDR3 is built from 15 residues. The ends lost 6 bases at V and 2 bases at J; junction bases unmatched: 7. Germline CDR1 MNHNS, CDR2 SASEGT. For the CDR3, the DNA is TGTGCCAGCAGGGACAGGGGATTCGGAAACACTGAAGCTTTCTTT. Translated: CASRDRGFGNTEAFF.

V gene TRBV6-6 combines with J gene TRBJ1-5, with a tentative D call TRBD1 (5 bases). Germline values: CDR1 MNHNY, CDR2 SVGAGI (reference sequence). V lost 0 bases and J 5 bases, leaving 11 bases between the germline ends. The CDR3 is 15 residues long. The CDR3 is CASSYSVEGHQPQHF. The CDR3, as DNA: TGTGCCAGCAGTTACTCTGTGGAGGGGCATCAGCCCCAGCATTTT.

The chain joins TRBV5-1 to TRBJ1-2; D gene ambiguous. The CDR3 extends over 12 amino acids. V was clipped by 0 bases and J by 7 bases, with 7 bases between them. Germline V lookup: CDR1 SGHRS, CDR2 YFSETQ. CDR3 loop: CASSLDGGGYTF. DNA for the CDR3: TGCGCCAGCAGCTTGGACGGTGGTGGCTACACCTTC.

This chain links TRBV4-1 with TRBJ1-4; no reliable D call. The CDR3 is 22 residues long. Germline V gene lookup returns CDR1 MGHRA and CDR2 YSYEKL. Trimming took 4 bases from V and 0 from J, leaving 30 bases between them. The CDR3 loop reads CASSPFDLNPPSSGPTNEKLFF. For the CDR3, the DNA is TGCGCCAGCAGCCCTTTTGATCTAAATCCCCCGTCATCAGGTCCAACTAATGAAAAACTGTTTTTT.

The chain has TRBV30 and TRBJ1-5; TRBD1 is a possible D gene (6 bases). Germline V CDR1 and CDR2: GTSNPN, SVGIG (reference sequence). The CDR3 sequence is 15 residues long. Trimming shortened V by 2 bases and J by 4 bases, and 15 bases separated the two germline ends. The chain's CDR3 is CAWSIGGAGNQPQHF. CDR3 nucleotides: TGTGCCTGGAGTATCGGGGGGGCGGGTAATCAGCCCCAGCATTTT.

This clone was counted once. This sequence joins TRBV9 and TRBJ2-6; D remains unclear. V lost 1 base and J 0 bases, leaving 2 bases between the germline ends. The germline V gene has CDR1 SGDLS and CDR2 YYNGEE. The CDR3 totals 14 residues. CDR3: CASSVNSGANVLTF. Here the CDR3 DNA reads TGTGCCAGCAGCGTAAACTCTGGGGCCAACGTCCTGACTTTC.

This chain uses TRBV7-8 with TRBJ1-1; the match to TRBD1 covers 7 bases. With 1 base clipped from V and 0 bases from J, the junction kept 8 bases outside the gene matches. Germline V CDR1 and CDR2: SGHVS, FQNEAQ. This CDR3 contains 17 residues. The CDR3 region has the DNA TGTGCCAGCAGCTTAGTTAGCAGGGGGGTCATGAACACTGAAGCTTTCTTT. This sequence encodes CASSLVSRGVMNTEAFF.

This chain connects TRBV9 to TRBJ2-7; D is perhaps TRBD2 (6 bases). CDR3 length equals 14 residues. Germline V gene lookup returns CDR1 SGDLS and CDR2 YYNGEE. V was cut by 4 bases and J by 2 bases, with 13 bases left in between. For the CDR3, the DNA is TGTGCCAGCAGCCCTCAACTAGCACCCTACGAGCAGTACTTC. Translation: CASSPQLAPYEQYF.

The V gene is TRBV6-4, the J gene TRBJ1-5; no reliable D call. Germline assignment: CDR1 MRHNA and CDR2 SNTAGT. The CDR3 loop spans 16 amino acids. Trimming took off 4 bases at V and 0 bases at J, with 13 bases between the two ends. Here the CDR3 reads CASSGRGPISNQPQHF. CDR3 DNA sequence: TGTGCCAGCAGTGGGCGAGGGCCCATTAGCAATCAGCCCCAGCATTTT.

V gene TRBV29-1 combines with J gene TRBJ2-1, with D uncertain. The CDR3 runs to 13 residues. Germline CDR1 is SQVTM and CDR2 is ANQGSEA. Trimming stripped 0 bases from V and 6 bases from J, with 9 bases between. As DNA, the CDR3 is TGCAGCGTTGAAGATTGGGTCAGCAATGAGCAGTTCTTC. It yields the protein CSVEDWVSNEQFF.

The genes are TRBV13 and TRBJ1-1; D gene uncertain. CDR3 length equals 15 residues. Germline lookup yields CDR1 PRHDT and CDR2 FYEKMQ (reference sequence). The ends were cut back, 5 bases at V and 3 bases at J, with 16 bases in the middle. The DNA for the CDR3 is TGTGCCAGCAGCGTATACGTAGAACCCTACACTGAAGCTTTCTTT. It translates to CASSVYVEPYTEAFF. Supplemented by reference TRBV13 and TRBJ1-1, the full variable domain reads AAGVIQSPRHLIKEKRETATLKCYPIPRHDTVYWYQQGPGQDPQFLISFYEKMQSDKGSIPDRFSAQQFSDYHSELNMSSLELGDSALYFCASSVYVEPYTEAFFGQGTRLTVV.

This clone has just a few counts. The chain recombines TRBV28 with TRBJ1-5; no definite D call. The CDR3 is made up of 14 amino acids. Germline values: CDR1 MDHEN, CDR2 SYDVKM. V was cut by 7 bases and J by 1 base, with 11 bases left in between. This CDR3 reads CASTERVSNQPQHF. CDR3 sequence (DNA): TGTGCCAGCACGGAAAGGGTCAGCAATCAGCCCCAGCATTTT.

The genes are TRBV18 and TRBJ1-4; TRBD1 is a possible D gene (6 bases). The V and J ends lost 3 bases and 7 bases respectively, with 24 bases between them. The CDR3 runs to 18 residues. Germline V gene data show CDR1 as KGHSH and CDR2 as LQKENI. CDR3 DNA sequence: TGTGCCAGCTCACCGCCCCTGCAGGGGCCGCCTTTAGGTGAAAAACTGTTTTTT. It yields the protein CASSPPLQGPPLGEKLFF. Looking up the rest from reference TRBV18 and TRBJ1-4 gives the full variable domain: NAGVMQNPRHLVRRRGQEARLRCSPMKGHSHVYWYRQLPEEGLKFMVYLQKENIIDESGMPKERFSAEFPKEGPSILRIQQVVRGDSAAYFCASSPPLQGPPLGEKLFFGSGTQLSVL.

The chain couples TRBV4-1 to TRBJ1-6; D is unresolved. The CDR3 sequence is 12 residues long. The ends were cut back, 3 bases at V and 7 bases at J, with 4 bases in the middle. Germline lookup yields CDR1 MGHRA and CDR2 YSYEKL. The CDR3 loop is CASSHPNSPLHF. DNA for the CDR3: TGCGCCAGCAGCCATCCCAATTCACCCCTCCACTTT.

This chain links TRBV19 with TRBJ2-5, with no clear D. Germline V lookup: CDR1 LNHDA, CDR2 SQIVND (reference sequence). There are 14 residues in the CDR3. Deletions cut 3 bases from V and 2 bases from J, with 10 bases between. In DNA, the CDR3 is TGTGCCAGTAGTATTTCGAAGGGTCAAGAGACCCAGTACTTC. Protein product: CASSISKGQETQYF.